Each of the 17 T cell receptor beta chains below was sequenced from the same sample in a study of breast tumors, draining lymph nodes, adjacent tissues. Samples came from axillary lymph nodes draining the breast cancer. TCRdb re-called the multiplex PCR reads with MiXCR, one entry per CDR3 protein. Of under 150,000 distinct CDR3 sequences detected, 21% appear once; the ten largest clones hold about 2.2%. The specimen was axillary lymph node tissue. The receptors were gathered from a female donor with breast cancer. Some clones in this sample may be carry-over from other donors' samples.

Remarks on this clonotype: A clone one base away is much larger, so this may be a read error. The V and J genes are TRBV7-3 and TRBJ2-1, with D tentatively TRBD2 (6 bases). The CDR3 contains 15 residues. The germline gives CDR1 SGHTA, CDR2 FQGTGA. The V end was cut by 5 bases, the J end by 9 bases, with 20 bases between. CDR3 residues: CASSQFAGNRVEQFF. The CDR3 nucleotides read TGTGCCAGCAGCCAATTTGCGGGGAATCGCGTTGAGCAGTTCTTC.

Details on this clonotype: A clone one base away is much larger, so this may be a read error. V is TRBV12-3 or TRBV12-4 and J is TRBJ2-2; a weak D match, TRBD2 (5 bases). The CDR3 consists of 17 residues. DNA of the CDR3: TGTGCCAGCAGCAAAGTCATTGGACCCACTAGATCCGGGGAGCTGCTTTTT. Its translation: CASSKVIGPTRSGELLF.

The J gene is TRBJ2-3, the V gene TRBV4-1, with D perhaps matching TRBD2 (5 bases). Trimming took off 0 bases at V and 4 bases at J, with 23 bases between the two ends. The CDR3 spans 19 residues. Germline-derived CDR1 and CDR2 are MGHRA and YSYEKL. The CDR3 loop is CASSQEYYKSGSPPDTQYF. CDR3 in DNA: TGCGCCAGCAGCCAAGAATACTACAAATCGGGGAGCCCCCCAGATACGCAGTATTTT.

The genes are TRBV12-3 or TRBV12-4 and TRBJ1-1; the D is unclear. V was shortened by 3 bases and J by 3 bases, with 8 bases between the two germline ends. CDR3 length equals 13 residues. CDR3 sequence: CASSFAGYTEAFF. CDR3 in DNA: TGTGCCAGCAGTTTCGCGGGGTACACTGAAGCTTTCTTT.

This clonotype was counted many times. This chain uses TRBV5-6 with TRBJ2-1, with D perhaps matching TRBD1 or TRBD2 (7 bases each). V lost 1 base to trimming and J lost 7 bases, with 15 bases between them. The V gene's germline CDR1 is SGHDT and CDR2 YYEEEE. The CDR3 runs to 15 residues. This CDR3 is CASSLFDREGNEQFF. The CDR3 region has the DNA TGTGCCAGCAGCTTGTTTGACAGGGAGGGGAATGAGCAGTTCTTC.

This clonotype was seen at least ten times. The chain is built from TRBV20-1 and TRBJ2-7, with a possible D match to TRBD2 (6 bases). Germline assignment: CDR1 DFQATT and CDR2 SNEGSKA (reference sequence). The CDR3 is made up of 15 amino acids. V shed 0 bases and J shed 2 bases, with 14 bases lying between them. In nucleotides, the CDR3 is TGCAGTGCTAGAGATCGACGGGGGAGCGCCTACGAGCAGTACTTC. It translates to CSARDRRGSAYEQYF.

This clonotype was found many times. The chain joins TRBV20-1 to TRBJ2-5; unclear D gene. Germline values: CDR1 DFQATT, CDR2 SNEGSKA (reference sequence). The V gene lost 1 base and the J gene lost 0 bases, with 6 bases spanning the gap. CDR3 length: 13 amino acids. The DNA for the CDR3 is TGCAGTGCTAGAGGGCTAGACCAAGAGACCCAGTACTTC. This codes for CSARGLDQETQYF.

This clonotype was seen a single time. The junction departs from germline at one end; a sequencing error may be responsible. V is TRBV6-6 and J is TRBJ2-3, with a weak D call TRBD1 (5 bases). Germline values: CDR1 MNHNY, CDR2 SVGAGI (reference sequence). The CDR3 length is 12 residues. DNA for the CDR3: TGTGCCAGCAGGGGTAGCACAGGTACGCAGTATTTT. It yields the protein CASRGSTGTQYF.

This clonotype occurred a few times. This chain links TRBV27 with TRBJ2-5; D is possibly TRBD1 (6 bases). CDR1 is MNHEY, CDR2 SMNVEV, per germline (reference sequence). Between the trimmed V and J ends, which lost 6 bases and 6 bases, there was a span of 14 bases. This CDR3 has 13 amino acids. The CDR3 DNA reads TGTGCCAGCAGCCCCCTAGGGGGAAAGACCCAGTACTTC. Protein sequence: CASSPLGGKTQYF.

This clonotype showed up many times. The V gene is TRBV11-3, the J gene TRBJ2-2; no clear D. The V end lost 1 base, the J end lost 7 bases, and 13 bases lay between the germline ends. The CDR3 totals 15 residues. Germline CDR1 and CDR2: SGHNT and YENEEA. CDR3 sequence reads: CASSLGLGLGGELFF. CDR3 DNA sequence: TGTGCCAGCAGCTTAGGGCTGGGGTTGGGCGGGGAGCTGTTTTTT.

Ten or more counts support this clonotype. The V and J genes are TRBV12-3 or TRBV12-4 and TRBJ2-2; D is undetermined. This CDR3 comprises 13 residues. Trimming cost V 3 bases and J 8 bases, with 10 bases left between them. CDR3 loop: CASSLGPFGELFF. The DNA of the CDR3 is TGTGCCAGCAGTTTGGGTCCCTTTGGGGAGCTGTTTTTT.

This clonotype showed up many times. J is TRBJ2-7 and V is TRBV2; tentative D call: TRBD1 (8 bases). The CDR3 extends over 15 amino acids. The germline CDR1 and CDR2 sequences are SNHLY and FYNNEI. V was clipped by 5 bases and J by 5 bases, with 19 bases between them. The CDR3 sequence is CASSPYGQGGDEQYF. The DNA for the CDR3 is TGTGCCAGCAGTCCCTACGGACAGGGAGGGGACGAGCAGTACTTC.

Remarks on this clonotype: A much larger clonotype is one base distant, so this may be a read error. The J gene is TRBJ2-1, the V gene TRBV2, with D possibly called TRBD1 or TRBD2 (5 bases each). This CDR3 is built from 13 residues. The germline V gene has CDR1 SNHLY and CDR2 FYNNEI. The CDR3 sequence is CASSTGTAKEQSF. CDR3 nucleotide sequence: TGTGCCAGCAGCACCGGGACGGCGAAGGAGCAGTCCTTC.

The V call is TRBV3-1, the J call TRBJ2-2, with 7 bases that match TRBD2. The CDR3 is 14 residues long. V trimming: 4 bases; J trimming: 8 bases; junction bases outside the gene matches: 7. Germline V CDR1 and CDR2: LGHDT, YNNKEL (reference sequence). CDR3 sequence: CASSLTSVGGELFF. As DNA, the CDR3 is TGTGCCAGCAGCCTAACTAGCGTCGGAGGGGAGCTGTTTTTT.

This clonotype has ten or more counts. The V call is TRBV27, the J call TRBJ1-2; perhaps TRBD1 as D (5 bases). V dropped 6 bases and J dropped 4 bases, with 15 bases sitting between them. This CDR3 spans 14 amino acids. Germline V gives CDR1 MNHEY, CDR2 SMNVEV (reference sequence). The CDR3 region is CASRGDPDFYGYTF. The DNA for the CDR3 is TGTGCCAGCAGGGGGGACCCCGACTTCTATGGCTACACCTTC.

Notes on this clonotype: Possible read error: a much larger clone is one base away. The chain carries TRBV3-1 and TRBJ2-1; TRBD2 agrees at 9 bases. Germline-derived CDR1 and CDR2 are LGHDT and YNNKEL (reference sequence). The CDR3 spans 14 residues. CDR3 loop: CASGQAGGHNEQFF. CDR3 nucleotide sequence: TGTGCCAGCGGCCAAGCGGGAGGACACAATGAGCAGTTCTTC.

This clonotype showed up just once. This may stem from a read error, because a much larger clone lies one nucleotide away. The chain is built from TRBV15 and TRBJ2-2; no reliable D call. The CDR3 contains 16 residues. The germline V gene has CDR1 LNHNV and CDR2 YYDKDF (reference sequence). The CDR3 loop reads CATSRDGLTNAGELFF. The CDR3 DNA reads TGTGCCACCAGCAGAGATGGGCTCACGAACGCCGGGGAGCTGTTTTTT.